This T cell receptor (beta chain) appears in the sequencing data of a study of blood T cell repertoires in COVID-19. Study background: The United States, Italy and Spain supplied acute and convalescent COVID-19 samples. T cells, B-cell-depleted T cells, or PBMCs supplied cDNA or gDNA.

This clone showed up just once. Seattle's enrolled individuals joined amid active infection and were then monitored longitudinally. The CDR3 spans 13 residues. Germline V gives CDR1 MNHEY, CDR2 SVGAGI. V was shortened by 2 bases and J by 6 bases, with 10 bases between the two germline ends. In the source study's methods: It was from reference gene primer amplification that nucleated cell counts were estimated. Generated by immunoSEQ multiplex PCR, the TCRdb table keeps only in-frame clones and is missing some. The V and J calls and the clone size are those of that table, but D and trimming were determined from the DNA. The table has 150,000 or so clones, 65% to 90% seen once.

The gene calls are TRBV6-5 and TRBJ1-1; no definite D call. This sequence was found in a woman in her fifties or sixties with COVID-19, enrolled during active disease. The specimen sequenced was peripheral blood. CDR3 sequence reads: CASSYDGGAEAFF. CDR3 DNA: TGTGCCAGCAGTTACGATGGCGGGGCTGAAGCTTTCTTT.